A selection of T cell receptor beta chains follows, all from one sample in a study of T cell changes during pregnancy in multiple sclerosis. Sequencing was performed with immunoSEQ multiplex PCR; in TCRdb, only in-frame clones are kept and a portion is missing. This table holds approximately 92,000 clones, 80% to 95% found once. The sample consisted of peripheral blood, taken in the first trimester of pregnancy. The receptors shown here come from a female donor with multiple sclerosis, enrolled in a pregnancy study. Each CDR3 is given with its conserved first and last residue. The order of the fields is J gene, V gene, D gene, CDR3 length, clone size, CDR3 DNA, CDR3 protein. The D gene is left open where the match is weak. A clone size is listed for some rows: how often the clone was seen (once, few, many), or a class if it is expanded.

TRBJ1-1,TRBV2,.,14,.,TGTGCCAGCAGTGAAGTATACAAGAACACTGAAGCTTTCTTT,CASSEVYKNTEAFF
TRBJ2-7,TRBV21-1,.,16,few,TGTGCCAGCAGCGGCCTGGACACCCCGCTATACTACGAGCAGTACTTC,CASSGLDTPLYYEQYF
TRBJ1-2,TRBV9,.,15,.,TGTGCCAGCAGCGTAGGAAAGGGCTCGGGGTATGGCTACACCTTC,CASSVGKGSGYGYTF
TRBJ2-7,TRBV7-6,.,15,.,TGTGCCAGCAGCTTATGGCCAGATGGAGCCTACGAGCAGTACTTC,CASSLWPDGAYEQYF
TRBJ1-4,TRBV25-1,TRBD1,14,.,TGTGCCAGCAGTGAGGGACAGGGGATTGAAAAACTGTTTTTT,CASSEGQGIEKLFF
TRBJ2-7,TRBV5-1,TRBD2,16,once,TGCGCCAGCAGGGTCGGCGGGAGTCCTAATTCCTACGAGCAGTACTTC,CASRVGGSPNSYEQYF
TRBJ2-6,TRBV6-1,TRBD1,15,.,TGTGCCACCAGGACAGGGGGCTCTGGGGCCAACGTCCTGACTTTC,CATRTGGSGANVLTF
TRBJ1-1,TRBV5-6,.,15,.,TGTGCCAGCAGCTTGTGGGTCAGGACAACTACTGAAGCTTTCTTT,CASSLWVRTTTEAFF
TRBJ1-5,TRBV7-9,TRBD1,18,.,TGTGCCAGCAGCTTAGAGAGGGGACAGGGACTTTACAATCAGCCCCAGCATTTT,CASSLERGQGLYNQPQHF
TRBJ2-7,TRBV2,TRBD1,14,.,TGTGCCAGCAGTCCGACAGGGACGGCCGACGAGCAGTACTTC,CASSPTGTADEQYF
TRBJ2-7,TRBV27,.,17,.,TGTGCCAGCACCGCTGTATCAGGGATCGTCCCCATTTACGAGCAGTACTTC,CASTAVSGIVPIYEQYF
TRBJ2-7,TRBV27,.,14,.,TGTGCCAGCAGTTGGGTGAGGTCCCCCTACGAGCAGTACTTC,CASSWVRSPYEQYF
TRBJ2-4,TRBV28,TRBD2,19,.,TGTGCCAGCAGTTTCCCCTCTAGCGGGAGAATGAGGTCCAAAAACATTCAGTACTTC,CASSFPSSGRMRSKNIQYF
TRBJ2-3,TRBV12-5,TRBD2,16,.,TGTGCTAGTGGTTTCGGAGCGGGAGGCCGCACAGATACGCAGTATTTT,CASGFGAGGRTDTQYF